These 2 T cell receptor beta chains share one sample of origin, sequenced in a study of cytomegalovirus exposure and HLA in healthy donors. Use of 60 Vbeta and 13 Jbeta primers characterized the PCR. Sequenced by immunoSEQ multiplex PCR; TCRdb stores in-frame clones only, minus some. The sample has 110,000 to 150,000 clones; about 70% are singletons. The sequenced sample was PBMCs. The receptors stem from a woman between 40 and 55 years old in good health and CMV-seronegative.

The chain joins TRBV4-1 to TRBJ2-3, with TRBD1 matching 11 bases. Germline V CDR1 and CDR2: MGHRA, YSYEKL. The CDR3 length is 17 residues. J lost 5 bases, V lost 4 bases, and 11 bases had no gene match. The CDR3 bases are TGCGCCAGCAGCCGGATCGACGGGACAGGGGGGCGAGATACGCAGTATTTT. Its protein product is CASSRIDGTGGRDTQYF.

This clone was picked up one time. CDR3 loop: CASSFRLAGASGELFF. CDR3 DNA: TGTGCCAGCAGCTTCCGACTAGCGGGGGCTTCCGGGGAGCTGTTTTTT. The chain recombines TRBV5-6 with TRBJ2-2, with 12 bases aligning to TRBD2. From germline, CDR1 is SGHDT and CDR2 YYEEEE. V was pared by 2 bases and J by 6 bases, with 5 bases of the junction left unmatched. This CDR3 has 16 residues.